Shown below are 14 T cell receptor beta chains from a single sample sequenced in a study of OX40 agonist ivuxolimab in advanced cancers. The method was immunoSEQ multiplex PCR; TCRdb's version includes in-frame clones alone and lacks a portion of them. The table lists 44,000 or so clones, approximately 91% of them singletons. This material consisted of CD4+ or CD8+ T cells sorted from blood, taken in a trial of the OX40 agonist ivuxolimab. The receptors come from an adult with an advanced solid tumor such as melanoma, head and neck, liver or kidney cancer.

In nucleotides, the CDR3 is TGTGCCAGCAGCCCGGGGGGGACAGGAGCCGGGGAGCTGTTTTTT. Translating it yields CASSPGGTGAGELFF. This sequence joins TRBV5-4 and TRBJ2-2; the D gene could be TRBD1 or TRBD2 (8 bases each). The CDR3 runs to 15 residues. Deletions cut 4 bases from V and 6 bases from J, with 16 bases between. Germline V gives CDR1 SGHNT, CDR2 YYREEE (reference sequence).

The chain links TRBV28 to TRBJ2-5, with 7 nucleotides matching TRBD2. CDR3 length: 13 residues. The V segment lost 5 bases and the J segment 5 bases; nucleotides outside the gene matches: 5. CDR1 MDHEN and CDR2 SYDVKM come from the germline V gene. The CDR3 loop is CASSLVGGETQYF. CDR3 DNA: TGTGCCAGCAGTCTCGTGGGGGGGGAGACCCAGTACTTC. The variable domain in full, completed from reference TRBV28 and TRBJ2-5, reads DVKVTQSSRYLVKRTGEKVFLECVQDMDHENMFWYRQDPGLGLRLIYFSYDVKMKEKGDIPEGYSVSREKKERFSLILESASTNQTSMYLCASSLVGGETQYFGPGTRLLVL.

V and J are TRBV6-1 and TRBJ1-5; D is undetermined. The germline CDR1 and CDR2 sequences are MNHNS and SASEGT. This CDR3 contains 16 residues. The ends were cut back, 4 bases at V and 4 bases at J, with 17 bases in the middle. CDR3: CASSGREGAKNQPQHF. As DNA, the CDR3 is TGTGCCAGCAGTGGGCGGGAGGGTGCCAAAAATCAGCCCCAGCATTTT.

This chain links TRBV9 with TRBJ2-7; D may correspond to TRBD1 or TRBD2 (6 bases each). Trimming removed 0 bases at V and 5 bases at J, with 18 bases between. The CDR3 runs to 16 residues. The germline V gene encodes CDR1 SGDLS and CDR2 YYNGEE. The DNA for the CDR3 is TGTGCCAGCAGCGTAGAGGGGGGAGATTCGTCTGACGAGCAGTACTTC. As protein: CASSVEGGDSSDEQYF. Supplemented by reference TRBV9 and TRBJ2-7, the full variable domain reads DSGVTQTPKHLITATGQRVTLRCSPRSGDLSVYWYQQSLDQGLQFLIQYYNGEERAKGNILERFSAQQFPDLHSELNLSSLELGDSALYFCASSVEGGDSSDEQYFGPGTRLTVT.

This clone was observed once. The chain couples TRBV5-4 to TRBJ2-7, with 11 bases matching TRBD2. V lost 0 bases to trimming and J lost 3 bases; unmatched junction nucleotides: 2. The CDR3 runs to 15 residues. Germline V gene lookup returns CDR1 SGHNT and CDR2 YYREEE (reference sequence). CDR3 sequence (DNA): TGTGCCAGCAGCTTGGGACTAGCGGGAAACTACGAGCAGTACTTC. Protein sequence: CASSLGLAGNYEQYF. Full variable domain (remainder filled in from reference TRBV5-4 and TRBJ2-7): ETGVTQSPTHLIKTRGQQVTLRCSSQSGHNTVSWYQQALGQGPQFIFQYYREEENGRGNFPPRFSGLQFPNYSSELNVNALELDDSALYLCASSLGLAGNYEQYFGPGTRLTVT.

The chain joins TRBV7-7 to TRBJ2-7; possible D gene TRBD1, 6 bases. Trimming shortened V by 5 bases and J by 5 bases, and 19 bases separated the two germline ends. This CDR3 contains 15 residues. Looked up from germline, CDR1 is SSHAT and CDR2 is FNYEAQ (reference sequence). In DNA, the CDR3 is TGTGCCAGCAGCCCCAGTCCGGGACAAGCCCACGAGCAGTACTTC. This sequence encodes CASSPSPGQAHEQYF.

The chain combines TRBV7-8 with TRBJ2-2; TRBD1 matches 9 bases. Germline CDR1 reads SGHVS; CDR2 reads FQNEAQ. The ends lost 3 bases at V and 5 bases at J; junction bases unmatched: 7. The length of the CDR3 is 16 residues. CDR3 sequence (DNA): TGTGCCAGCAGCTTCCCTCCGGGACAGGGAACCGGGGAGCTGTTTTTT. It specifies CASSFPPGQGTGELFF. Drawing the rest from reference TRBV7-8 and TRBJ2-2, the complete variable domain is GAGVSQSPRYKVAKRGQDVALRCDPISGHVSLFWYQQALGQGPEFLTYFQNEAQLDKSGLPSDRFFAERPEGSVSTLKIQRTQQEDSAVYLCASSFPPGQGTGELFFGEGSRLTVL.

J is TRBJ2-6 and V is TRBV6-1; no firm D call. The CDR3 is 14 residues long. Trimming pared 3 bases from V and 3 bases from J, leaving 6 bases between. From germline, CDR1 is MNHNS and CDR2 SASEGT. CDR3 sequence: CASSDGDGANVLTF. The CDR3 nucleotides read TGTGCCAGCAGTGACGGAGATGGGGCCAACGTCCTGACTTTC.

The CDR3 protein is CASSQVSGGAGKTDTQYF. DNA of the CDR3: TGTGCCAGCAGCCAAGTTAGCGGGGGGGCCGGCAAGACAGATACGCAGTATTTT. This chain links TRBV9 with TRBJ2-3, with TRBD2 matching 11 bases. From germline, CDR1 is SGDLS and CDR2 YYNGEE. CDR3 length: 18 amino acids. The trim removed 4 bases at V and 3 bases at J, leaving 13 bases unmatched.

The J gene is TRBJ2-2, the V gene TRBV7-9; TRBD1 might be the D (5 bases). Germline values: CDR1 SEHNR, CDR2 FQNEAQ (reference sequence). V lost 1 base and J 4 bases, leaving 7 bases between the germline ends. This CDR3 is built from 14 residues. The CDR3 loop reads CASSLDGATGELFF. The DNA for the CDR3 is TGTGCCAGCAGCTTAGATGGGGCCACCGGGGAGCTGTTTTTT.

This clone was detected once. The chain couples TRBV2 to TRBJ1-1; tentative D call: TRBD1 (5 bases). Germline CDR1 and CDR2: SNHLY and FYNNEI. This CDR3 region has 14 residues. The V gene lost 5 bases and the J gene lost 5 bases, with 15 bases spanning the gap. CDR3 sequence: CASSRTLGGTEAFF. The CDR3 nucleotides read TGTGCCAGCAGTAGGACATTGGGTGGAACTGAAGCTTTCTTT.

V usage is TRBV15 and J usage is TRBJ2-1; a weak D match, TRBD1 (5 bases). V lost 3 bases to trimming and J lost 10 bases, with 13 bases between them. Germline V CDR1 and CDR2: LNHNV, YYDKDF (reference sequence). This CDR3 is built from 13 residues. CDR3 loop: CATSSGALGEQFF. DNA of the CDR3: TGTGCCACCAGCAGTGGGGCCTTAGGGGAGCAGTTCTTC.

In this sample, this clone turned up once. The V call is TRBV6-5, the J call TRBJ1-1, with D possibly TRBD1 on 6 matching bases. The V end lost 6 bases, the J end lost 3 bases, and 14 bases lay between the germline ends. Per the germline V gene, CDR1 is MNHEY and CDR2 is SVGAGI. This CDR3 region has 14 residues. CDR3 coding DNA: TGTGCCAGCAGCAAACAGGGCGGCGACACTGAAGCTTTCTTT. Translation gives CASSKQGGDTEAFF.

This clone has a handful of counts. This chain uses TRBV9 with TRBJ1-1; no clear D. The CDR3 consists of 14 residues. Trimming shortened V by 4 bases and J by 2 bases, and 12 bases separated the two germline ends. Germline V gene data show CDR1 as SGDLS and CDR2 as YYNGEE. CDR3 nucleotide sequence: TGTGCCAGCAGCCATACGGAGATCAACACTGAAGCTTTCTTT. It yields the protein CASSHTEINTEAFF.